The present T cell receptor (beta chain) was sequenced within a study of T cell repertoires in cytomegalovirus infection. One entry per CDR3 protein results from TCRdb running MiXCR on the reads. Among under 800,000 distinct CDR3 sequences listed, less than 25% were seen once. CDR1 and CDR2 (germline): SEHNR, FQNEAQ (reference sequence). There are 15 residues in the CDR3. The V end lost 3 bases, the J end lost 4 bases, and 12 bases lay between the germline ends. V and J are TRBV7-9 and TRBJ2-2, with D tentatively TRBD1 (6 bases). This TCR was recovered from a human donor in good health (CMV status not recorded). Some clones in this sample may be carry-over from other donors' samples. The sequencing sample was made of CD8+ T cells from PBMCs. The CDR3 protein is CASSFPARGTGELFF. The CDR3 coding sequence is TGTGCCAGCAGCTTTCCGGCCAGGGGCACCGGGGAGCTGTTTTTT.